These T cell receptor beta chains were read from a single sample in a study of spatial heterogeneity in lung cancer. From the 5' RACE reads, TCRdb called clonotypes with MiXCR, one entry per CDR3 protein. The sample lists 65,000 to 85,000 distinct CDR3 sequences; 15% to 20% were seen once. The sample was PBMCs, taken at surgery. The receptor set was obtained from a male donor with early-stage non-small cell lung cancer. Each CDR3 is given with its conserved first and last residue. The order of the fields is D gene, V gene, CDR3 length, clone size, J gene, CDR3 protein, CDR3 DNA. D genes are given only for firm matches. Where a row states a size, it is once, few, many or the class of an expanded clone; other rows omit it.

-	TRBV10-3	11	few	TRBJ1-2	CAISGNYGYTF	TGTGCCATCAGTGGAAACTATGGCTACACCTTC
-	TRBV29-1	11	many	TRBJ1-1	CSAKEGGRAFF	TGCAGCGCCAAGGAAGGGGGTAGAGCTTTCTTT
-	TRBV5-1	15	few	TRBJ2-4	CASSSSGAPENIQYF	TGCGCCAGCAGCTCCTCAGGGGCTCCAGAAAACATTCAGTACTTC
-	TRBV28	13	many	TRBJ1-6	CASSYGTRGMVHF	TGTGCCAGCAGCTATGGGACGAGGGGTATGGTCCACTTT
TRBD2	TRBV5-1	15	-	TRBJ2-5	CASSLAASGKETQYF	TGCGCCAGCAGCTTGGCCGCTAGCGGGAAGGAGACCCAGTACTTC
TRBD2	TRBV12-3/TRBV12-4	12	-	TRBJ2-1	CASSPRERGLFF	TGTGCCAGCAGCCCTAGGGAGCGGGGGTTGTTCTTC
-	TRBV7-9	11	many	TRBJ1-4	CASSQNEKLFF	TGTGCCAGCAGCCAAAATGAAAAACTGTTTTTT
-	TRBV10-3	13	-	TRBJ2-3	CATTAENTDTQYF	TGTGCCACTACAGCGGAAAACACAGATACGCAGTATTTT
-	TRBV5-4	15	-	TRBJ2-7	CASSPGGRMFHEQYF	TGTGCCAGCAGCCCCGGGGGGCGAATGTTCCACGAGCAGTACTTC
-	TRBV9	13	many	TRBJ1-1	CASSPQVSPEAFF	TGTGCCAGCAGCCCCCAGGTGTCCCCTGAAGCTTTCTTT
TRBD1	TRBV29-1	13	few	TRBJ2-5	CSVVLTGQETQYF	TGCAGCGTCGTACTGACAGGGCAAGAGACCCAGTACTTC
-	TRBV6-2/TRBV6-3	12	many	TRBJ1-2	CASKSAGYGYTF	TGTGCCAGCAAATCGGCTGGGTATGGCTACACCTTC
-	TRBV7-8	14	once	TRBJ1-1	CASSRFSGTTEAFF	TGTGCCAGCAGCCGATTCTCAGGAACCACTGAAGCTTTCTTT
-	TRBV10-2	13	few	TRBJ2-5	CASSEGDGRPQYF	TGCGCCAGCAGTGAGGGGGACGGCCGACCCCAGTACTTC
-	TRBV19	14	few	TRBJ1-5	CASTRQNSNQPQHF	TGTGCCAGTACAAGACAGAATAGCAATCAGCCCCAGCATTTT
TRBD2	TRBV18	15	many	TRBJ2-7	CASSPPTSGGYEQYF	TGTGCCAGCTCACCACCGACTAGCGGGGGCTACGAGCAGTACTTC
-	TRBV6-6	16	-	TRBJ1-1	CAISQAGGRVGTEAFF	TGTGCCATCAGCCAGGCCGGGGGGCGCGTGGGCACTGAAGCTTTCTTT
TRBD1	TRBV6-5	15	few	TRBJ2-1	CASSPTGGPYNEQFF	TGTGCCAGCAGTCCCACAGGGGGCCCTTACAATGAGCAGTTCTTC
-	TRBV4-3	14	once	TRBJ1-2	CASSQDRTRGSYTF	TGCGCCAGCAGCCAAGATCGGACACGGGGGAGCTACACCTTC
-	TRBV28	14	-	TRBJ2-5	CASSQGLESETQYF	TGTGCCAGCAGTCAAGGACTGGAGTCAGAGACCCAGTACTTC
-	TRBV18	16	few	TRBJ1-5	CASSPPGVEGNQPQHF	TGTGCCAGCTCACCACCGGGAGTTGAGGGCAATCAGCCCCAGCATTTT
TRBD1	TRBV7-2	14	-	TRBJ2-7	CASSPGQAAYEQYF	TGTGCCAGCAGTCCTGGACAGGCCGCCTACGAGCAGTACTTC
-	TRBV5-4	15	few	TRBJ2-3	CASSSEQGRPDTQYF	TGTGCCAGCAGCTCCGAACAGGGGAGGCCAGATACGCAGTATTTT
TRBD2	TRBV14	16	few	TRBJ2-7	CASSRLTSGKTYEQYF	TGTGCCAGCAGCCGCCTGACTAGCGGAAAAACCTACGAGCAGTACTTC
-	TRBV12-3/TRBV12-4	15	-	TRBJ2-5	CASSRTIGTQETQYF	TGTGCCAGCAGCCGAACTATTGGGACCCAAGAGACCCAGTACTTC
-	TRBV12-3/TRBV12-4	14	-	TRBJ1-1	CASSSLAVNTEAFF	TGTGCCAGCAGTTCACTAGCAGTGAACACTGAAGCTTTCTTT
TRBD1	TRBV25-1	14	few	TRBJ1-2	CASGWTGGGYGYTF	TGTGCCAGCGGCTGGACAGGGGGCGGCTATGGCTACACCTTC
TRBD1	TRBV27	15	few	TRBJ2-7	CASRLGQGARHEQYF	TGTGCCAGCCGACTGGGGCAGGGGGCGCGGCACGAGCAGTACTTC
TRBD2	TRBV15	15	few	TRBJ2-5	CATSREASGVETQYF	TGTGCCACCAGCAGAGAGGCTAGCGGGGTTGAGACCCAGTACTTC
-	TRBV18	14	-	TRBJ1-1	CASSPPVLTSRAFF	TGTGCCAGCTCACCCCCCGTGCTCACCAGTCGGGCTTTCTTT
-	TRBV6-5	15	-	TRBJ2-6	CASRYGVSGANVLTF	TGTGCCAGCAGGTACGGGGTATCCGGGGCCAACGTCCTGACTTTC
TRBD1	TRBV6-4	16	-	TRBJ1-1	CASSRQGVRKDTEAFF	TGTGCCAGCAGTCGCCAGGGGGTAAGAAAAGACACTGAAGCTTTCTTT
-	TRBV5-6	16	few	TRBJ2-5	CASSSGLRGQGETQYF	TGTGCCAGCAGCTCCGGGTTAAGGGGACAAGGAGAGACCCAGTACTTC
-	TRBV28	15	-	TRBJ2-4	CASSPGGLGKNIQYF	TGTGCCAGCAGCCCCGGGGGGCTAGGCAAAAACATTCAGTACTTC
-	TRBV18	13	-	TRBJ1-4	CASAPGPVTELFF	TGTGCCAGCGCCCCGGGACCGGTGACGGAACTGTTTTTT
-	TRBV10-3	11	-	TRBJ2-7	CAIRGSYEQYF	TGTGCCATCCGGGGGAGCTACGAGCAGTACTTC
TRBD1	TRBV20-1	13	-	TRBJ2-3	CSADRGLTDTQYF	TGCAGTGCGGACAGGGGCCTCACAGATACGCAGTATTTT
TRBD2	TRBV12-3/TRBV12-4	16	few	TRBJ2-3	CASSFRTSGGPGTQYF	TGTGCCAGCAGTTTCAGGACTAGCGGGGGTCCGGGTACGCAGTATTTT
-	TRBV29-1	14	many	TRBJ2-2	CSVVEQENTGELFF	TGCAGCGTTGTAGAACAGGAGAACACCGGGGAGCTGTTTTTT
TRBD2	TRBV5-4	16	few	TRBJ2-1	CAIVIKREGRYNEQFF	TGTGCCATCGTCATTAAGCGGGAGGGCCGCTACAATGAGCAGTTCTTC
-	TRBV5-3	17	-	TRBJ1-6	CARSGGQPSSYNSPLHF	TGTGCCAGAAGCGGAGGACAGCCGAGCTCCTATAATTCACCCCTCCACTTT
TRBD1	TRBV15	17	-	TRBJ1-5	CATSRARTGNSNQPQHF	TGTGCCACCAGCAGAGCCCGGACAGGTAATAGCAATCAGCCCCAGCATTTT
TRBD2	TRBV18	16	-	TRBJ2-5	CASSPPAGGGQETQYF	TGTGCCAGCTCACCACCGGCGGGAGGGGGACAAGAGACCCAGTACTTC
-	TRBV6-2/TRBV6-3	13	-	TRBJ1-2	CASSSTGFYGYTF	TGTGCCAGCAGTTCGACAGGTTTCTATGGCTACACCTTC
-	TRBV5-6	13	-	TRBJ2-2	CASSFGDTGELFF	TGTGCCAGCAGCTTTGGGGATACCGGGGAGCTGTTTTTT